These T cell receptor beta chains were read from a single sample in a study of regulatory T cells in long-lasting Graves disease. Each CDR3 protein gets one entry after TCRdb re-called the multiplex PCR reads with MiXCR. The sample holds around 400,000 distinct CDR3 sequences, around 16% seen once. The data were also submitted as part of a second study, on T cells in Graves' hyperthyroidism and ophthalmopathy.

This specimen was peripheral blood mononuclear cells (PBMCs), taken at new diagnosis, from a patient treated with antithyroid drugs. The receptors were gathered from a woman in her thirties or forties with Graves disease. CDR3s leave out the opening cysteine and the closing phenylalanine or tryptophan. Each record gives: D gene, clone size, J gene, V gene, CDR3 protein. D genes are given only for firm matches. Where a row states a size, it is once, few, many or the class of an expanded clone; other rows omit it.

- many TRBJ2-1 TRBV7-9 ASSLGHASSYNEQF
- many TRBJ1-5 TRBV11-2 ASSHGGNQPQH
TRBD2 many TRBJ2-3 TRBV3-1 ASSQTLAGVGTDTQY
- few TRBJ1-1 TRBV15 ATSRDWGTEAF
- - TRBJ2-7 TRBV7-2 ASSSPKVGGGGSGYEQY
TRBD2 many TRBJ2-1 TRBV13 ASSLVLAGGGVGEQF
- many TRBJ1-6 TRBV20-1 SAQRGEGYNSPLH
- few TRBJ1-2 TRBV4-1 ASSQVTLTEPT
TRBD2 many TRBJ2-5 TRBV7-9 ASSPRASGTSYQETQY
TRBD2 - TRBJ2-1 TRBV5-6 ASSILAAESYNEQF
TRBD1 few TRBJ2-7 TRBV12-3/TRBV12-4 ASSHGQGTYEQY